A single sample is the source of the 22 T cell receptor beta chains below, sequenced in a study of blood T cell repertoires in COVID-19. Assay used: immunoSEQ multiplex PCR; TCRdb lists only in-frame clones, some missing. This table has tens of thousands of clones, 84% appearing once. Sequencing was performed on peripheral blood. These receptors were taken from a human donor in a cohort sampled during active COVID-19.

The chain has TRBV12-5 and TRBJ1-2; 7 bases line up with TRBD1. This CDR3 has 13 amino acids. Germline trimming cut 1 base from V and 7 bases from J; bases unmatched to any gene: 3. The germline CDR1 and CDR2 sequences are LGHNT and FRNRAP. This CDR3 reads CASGLGYRGGYTF. The DNA for the CDR3 is TGTGCTAGTGGTTTGGGATACAGGGGTGGCTACACCTTC.

J is TRBJ2-7 and V is TRBV6-6, with 7 bases matching TRBD2. Germline lookup yields CDR1 MNHNY and CDR2 SVGAGI (reference sequence). CDR3 length: 13 amino acids. V shed 5 bases and J 9 bases; nucleotides not matched to a gene: 10. In DNA, the CDR3 is TGTGCCAGCAGTATAGGGAATTGGGAGGGGCAGTACTTC. It is translated as CASSIGNWEGQYF.

The chain joins TRBV7-2 to TRBJ2-6; D is unresolved. There are 16 residues in the CDR3. Trimming pared 5 bases from V and 2 bases from J, leaving 13 bases between. Germline V gene sequence: CDR1 SGHTA, CDR2 FQGNSA. CDR3 amino acids: CASSPPSEPGANVLTF. For the CDR3, the DNA is TGTGCCAGCAGCCCCCCGAGTGAGCCTGGGGCCAACGTCCTGACTTTC. Drawing the rest from reference TRBV7-2 and TRBJ2-6, the complete variable domain is GAGVSQSPSNKVTEKGKDVELRCDPISGHTALYWYRQSLGQGLEFLIYFQGNSAPDKSGLPSDRFSAERTGGSVSTLTIQRTQQEDSAVYLCASSPPSEPGANVLTFGAGSRLTVL.

V is TRBV4-3 and J is TRBJ2-7; D might be TRBD1 (6 bases). Germline V gene lookup returns CDR1 LGHNA and CDR2 YSLEER. This CDR3 spans 14 amino acids. V was clipped by 0 bases and J by 2 bases, with 8 bases between them. The DNA for the CDR3 is TGCGCCAGCAGCCAAGATGGGGGCCCCTACGAGCAGTACTTC. It codes for CASSQDGGPYEQYF.

This rearrangement joins TRBV19 to TRBJ1-4; 8 bases map to TRBD1. V was pared by 7 bases and J by 14 bases, with 15 bases of the junction left unmatched. The CDR3 covers 14 residues. The germline gives CDR1 LNHDA, CDR2 SQIVND (reference sequence). In DNA, the CDR3 is TGTGCCAGTACCCTGACAGGGGCTAACAGCGGGCTGTTTTTT. Protein sequence: CASTLTGANSGLFF.

The chain has TRBV19 and TRBJ2-7; no firm D call. Germline CDR1 and CDR2: LNHDA and SQIVND (reference sequence). V lost 3 bases to trimming and J lost 0 bases, with 6 bases between them. CDR3 length: 13 amino acids. The CDR3 sequence: CASSIGSSYEQYF. The CDR3 region has the DNA TGTGCCAGTAGTATTGGCAGCTCCTACGAGCAGTACTTC.

The chain combines TRBV5-1 with TRBJ2-2, with TRBD2 identical over 13 bases. The V gene end was trimmed by 4 bases and the J gene end by 6 bases; junction bases not matched to a gene: 6. This CDR3 has 16 amino acids. Per the germline V gene, CDR1 is SGHRS and CDR2 is YFSETQ. CDR3: CASSHGLAGVAGELFF. CDR3 nucleotides: TGCGCCAGCAGCCACGGACTAGCGGGAGTTGCCGGGGAGCTGTTTTTT.

V and J are TRBV14 and TRBJ2-7; 7 nucleotides line up with TRBD1. This CDR3 contains 14 residues. V lost 7 bases and J lost 0; bases outside the gene matches: 6. CDR1 and CDR2 (germline): SGHDN, FVKESK. The CDR3 reads CASKGDSHSYEQYF. Here the CDR3 DNA reads TGTGCCAGCAAGGGGGACAGCCACTCCTACGAGCAGTACTTC.

V is TRBV30 and J is TRBJ1-2, with D tentatively TRBD1 (5 bases). CDR1 and CDR2 (germline): GTSNPN, SVGIG (reference sequence). Deletions cut 6 bases from V and 4 bases from J, with 15 bases between. The CDR3 length is 13 residues. The CDR3 reads CACVLPGLYGYTF. CDR3 in DNA: TGTGCCTGCGTCCTTCCGGGACTCTATGGCTACACCTTC.

This chain uses TRBV16 with TRBJ1-1, with D possibly matching TRBD1 (5 bases). CDR3 size: 14 residues. Between the trimmed V and J ends, which lost 2 bases and 1 base, there was a span of 8 bases. Germline CDR1 reads KGHSY; CDR2 reads FQNENV. In nucleotides, the CDR3 is TGTGCCAGCAGCCAAATCGGACAGAACACTGAAGCTTTCTTT. It specifies CASSQIGQNTEAFF.

The table lists this clone with a count of one. This chain links TRBV4-1 with TRBJ2-7; D is perhaps TRBD1 (5 bases). CDR3 size: 14 residues. Germline V CDR1 and CDR2: MGHRA, YSYEKL. Trimming shortened V by 1 base and J by 3 bases, and 10 bases separated the two germline ends. CDR3 sequence: CASSQVAGNYEQYF. CDR3 bases: TGCGCCAGCAGCCAAGTTGCAGGGAACTACGAGCAGTACTTC.

This clone was counted a single time. The chain combines TRBV6-2 or TRBV6-3 with TRBJ2-7; TRBD2 agrees at 9 bases. There are 16 residues in the CDR3. Germline trimming cut 5 bases from V and 6 bases from J; bases unmatched to any gene: 14. CDR1 and CDR2 (germline): MNHEY, SVGEGT. The CDR3 loop is CASSTILAGRPGEQYF. The CDR3 DNA is TGTGCCAGCAGTACCATACTAGCGGGCCGCCCAGGCGAGCAGTACTTC.

CDR3 in DNA: TGTGCCAGCAGCTCCAGGGCTAACTATGGCTACACCTTC. Its translation is CASSSRANYGYTF. The J gene is TRBJ1-2, the V gene TRBV7-9; D perhaps matches TRBD1 (5 bases). Per germline, CDR1 SEHNR and CDR2 FQNEAQ (reference sequence). The V end lost 4 bases, the J end lost 0 bases, and 6 bases lay between the germline ends. The CDR3 loop spans 13 amino acids.

This chain joins TRBV24-1 and TRBJ1-5; D remains ambiguous. Germline CDR1 KGHDR, CDR2 SFDVKD. The V and J ends lost 3 bases and 9 bases respectively, with 11 bases between them. The CDR3 is 13 amino acids. As DNA, the CDR3 is TGTGCCACCAGTGATGGGCCCCCCTGGCCCCAGCATTTT. Protein: CATSDGPPWPQHF.

This chain connects TRBV29-1 to TRBJ2-3; 8 bases line up with TRBD2. This CDR3 is 15 amino acids long. Germline CDR1 SQVTM, CDR2 ANQGSEA. Trimming at V came to 8 bases and at J to 2 bases, leaving 12 bases not matched to a gene. The CDR3 loop reads CSLPAGGSLTDTQYF. The CDR3 DNA reads as TGCAGCTTACCCGCGGGGGGTTCCCTCACAGATACGCAGTATTTT.

The chain recombines TRBV27 with TRBJ1-1, with 9 bases lining up with TRBD1. V lost 6 bases and J lost 5; bases outside the gene matches: 13. Per germline, CDR1 MNHEY and CDR2 SMNVEV (reference sequence). The CDR3 spans 16 residues. This CDR3 is CASSIQGALKGTEAFF. The CDR3 DNA sequence: TGTGCCAGCAGCATACAGGGGGCCCTAAAGGGGACTGAAGCTTTCTTT.

V gene TRBV6-1 combines with J gene TRBJ1-6, with unresolved D. Germline CDR1 is MNHNS and CDR2 is SASEGT. The CDR3 sequence is 15 residues long. Between the trimmed V and J ends, which lost 0 bases and 4 bases, there was a span of 7 bases. The CDR3: CASSEARNYNSPLHF. The CDR3, as DNA: TGTGCCAGCAGTGAAGCCAGAAATTATAATTCACCCCTCCACTTT.

V usage is TRBV7-2 and J usage is TRBJ2-5, with 11 bases fitting TRBD2. Germline V gives CDR1 SGHTA, CDR2 FQGNSA. The V and J ends lost 4 bases and 5 bases, in that order; junction bases with no gene match: 6. This CDR3 comprises 15 residues. The CDR3 spells CASSSTSGSGETQYF. The CDR3 bases are TGTGCCAGCAGCTCCACTAGCGGGAGTGGTGAGACCCAGTACTTC.

CDR3 bases: TGTGCCAGCAGTTTCGGCAGGCAAAACACCATATATTTT. It translates to CASSFGRQNTIYF. This chain links TRBV28 with TRBJ1-3, with no clear D. This CDR3 has 13 amino acids. Trimming removed 3 bases from V and 6 bases from J, with 9 bases in between. CDR1 is MDHEN and CDR2 is SYDVKM in the germline V gene.

In DNA, the CDR3 is TGTGCCAGCAGGACAGGGGTGAAAGGCTACACCTTC. This encodes CASRTGVKGYTF. This chain joins TRBV28 and TRBJ1-2, with 8 bases identical to TRBD1. The germline CDR1 and CDR2 sequences are MDHEN and SYDVKM. The junction had 5 bases not matched to a gene; V was cut back by 6 bases and J by 8 bases. This CDR3 comprises 12 residues.

The gene calls are TRBV9 and TRBJ1-5; D remains ambiguous. The germline V and J ends were trimmed by 0 bases and 5 bases, with 6 bases remaining between them. Germline loops: CDR1 SGDLS, CDR2 YYNGEE. CDR3 length: 13 residues. CDR3 residues: CASSVGGYQPQHF. DNA for the CDR3: TGTGCCAGCAGCGTAGGAGGGTATCAGCCCCAGCATTTT.

This clone was found once. The genes are TRBV7-2 and TRBJ2-1, with D tentatively TRBD2 (6 bases). Trimming cost V 4 bases and J 3 bases, with 16 bases left between them. CDR1 is SGHTA and CDR2 is FQGNSA in the germline V gene. CDR3 length: 16 amino acids. This CDR3 reads CASSSPGDSYYNEQFF. CDR3 DNA: TGTGCCAGCAGCTCCCCGGGGGATTCCTACTACAATGAGCAGTTCTTC.